Reported below is one T cell receptor (beta chain). The same CDR3 can be traced to other DNA sequences in this sample. The recovered donors of Cohort 3 showed two negative PCRs, clearance, or symptom resolution. The data were taken from a study of blood T cell repertoires in COVID-19. The wider study: Both acute and convalescent COVID-19 samples were obtained from the United States, Italy and Spain. Nucleic acid was either cDNA or gDNA, and it came from T cells, B-cell-depleted T cells, or PBMCs.

The CDR3 totals 14 residues. V lost 0 bases and J lost 1, with 7 bases in between. Germline CDR1 is SGHRS and CDR2 is YFSETQ. In the source study's methods: Estimation of nucleated cell counts relied on the amplification of reference gene primers. Produced via immunoSEQ multiplex PCR; TCRdb's table is partial and in-frame only. V and J calls plus clone size are reproduced from that table; the DNA served to infer D and trimming. This sample has more than 300,000 clones, with roughly 91% found just once. This clonotype was sampled from a woman between 18 and 29 years old who had recovered from COVID-19. The chain uses TRBV5-1 and TRBJ1-1; D unresolved. The sample comprised PBMCs or T cells enriched from blood (not recorded which). The CDR3 loop reads CASSLGGWNTEAFF. CDR3 sequence (DNA): TGCGCCAGCAGCTTGGGAGGTTGGAACACTGAAGCTTTCTTT.